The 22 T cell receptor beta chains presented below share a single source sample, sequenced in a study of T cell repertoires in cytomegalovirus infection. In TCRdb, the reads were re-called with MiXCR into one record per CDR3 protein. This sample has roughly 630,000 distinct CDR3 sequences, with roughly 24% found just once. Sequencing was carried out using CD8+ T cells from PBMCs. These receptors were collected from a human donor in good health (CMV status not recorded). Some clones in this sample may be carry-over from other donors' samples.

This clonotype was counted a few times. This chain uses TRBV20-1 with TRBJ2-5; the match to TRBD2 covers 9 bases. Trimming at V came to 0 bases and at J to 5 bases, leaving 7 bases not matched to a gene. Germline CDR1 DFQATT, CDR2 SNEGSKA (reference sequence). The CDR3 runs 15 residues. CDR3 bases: TGCAGTGCTAGAGACACCGCGGGGGGGCCGGAGACCCAGTACTTC. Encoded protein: CSARDTAGGPETQYF.

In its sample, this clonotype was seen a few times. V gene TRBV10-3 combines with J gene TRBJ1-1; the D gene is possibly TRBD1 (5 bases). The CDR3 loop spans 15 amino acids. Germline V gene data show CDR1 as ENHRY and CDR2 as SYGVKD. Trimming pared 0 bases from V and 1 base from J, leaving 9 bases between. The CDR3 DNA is TGTGCCATCAGTGAGTCTGAGGGGCCGAACACTGAAGCTTTCTTT. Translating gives CAISESEGPNTEAFF.

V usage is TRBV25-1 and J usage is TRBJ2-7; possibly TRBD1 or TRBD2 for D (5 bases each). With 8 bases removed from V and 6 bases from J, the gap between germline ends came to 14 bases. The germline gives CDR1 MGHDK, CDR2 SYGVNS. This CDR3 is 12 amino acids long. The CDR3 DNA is TGTGCCAGCTCGTGGTGGGGGTCCGAGCAGTACTTC. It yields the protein CASSWWGSEQYF.

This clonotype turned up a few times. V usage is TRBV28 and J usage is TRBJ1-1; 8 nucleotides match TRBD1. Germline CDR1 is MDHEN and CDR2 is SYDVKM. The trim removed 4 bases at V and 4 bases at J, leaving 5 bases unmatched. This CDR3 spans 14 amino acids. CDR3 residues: CASSSTGVLTEAFF. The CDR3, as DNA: TGTGCCAGCAGTTCGACAGGGGTTCTCACTGAAGCTTTCTTT.

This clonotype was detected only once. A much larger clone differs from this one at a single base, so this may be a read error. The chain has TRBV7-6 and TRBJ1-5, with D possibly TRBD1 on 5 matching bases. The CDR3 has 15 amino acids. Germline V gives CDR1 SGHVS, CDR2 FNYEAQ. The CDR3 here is CVSSPVAGTYQPQHF. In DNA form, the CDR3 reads TGTGTCAGCAGCCCGGTCGCAGGGACCTATCAGCCCCAGCATTTT.

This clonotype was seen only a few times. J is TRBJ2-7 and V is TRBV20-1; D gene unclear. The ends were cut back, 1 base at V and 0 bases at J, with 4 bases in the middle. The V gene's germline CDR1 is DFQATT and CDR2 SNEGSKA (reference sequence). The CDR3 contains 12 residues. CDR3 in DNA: TGCAGTGCTAGAGCAGTCTCCTACGAGCAGTACTTC. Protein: CSARAVSYEQYF.

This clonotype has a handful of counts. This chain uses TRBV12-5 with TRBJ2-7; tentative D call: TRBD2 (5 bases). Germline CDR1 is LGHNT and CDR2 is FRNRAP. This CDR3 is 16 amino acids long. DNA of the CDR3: TGTGAAGCTAGGCGACTAACACGGAGTTCCTCCTACGAGCAGTACGTC. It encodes CEARRLTRSSSYEQYV.

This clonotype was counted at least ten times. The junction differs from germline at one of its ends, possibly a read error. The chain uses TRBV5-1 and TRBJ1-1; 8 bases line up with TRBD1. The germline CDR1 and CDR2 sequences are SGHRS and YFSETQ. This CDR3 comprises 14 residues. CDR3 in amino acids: CASSLDRGNTEAFF. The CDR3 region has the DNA TGTGCCAGCAGCTTAGACAGGGGGAACACTGAAGCTTTCTTT.

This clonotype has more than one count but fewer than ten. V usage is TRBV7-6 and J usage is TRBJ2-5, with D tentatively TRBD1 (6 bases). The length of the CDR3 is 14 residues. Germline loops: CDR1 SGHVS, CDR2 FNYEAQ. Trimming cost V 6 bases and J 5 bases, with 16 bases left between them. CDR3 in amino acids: CASRRDTVGETQYF. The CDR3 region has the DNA TGTGCCAGCAGGAGGGACACGGTAGGGGAGACCCAGTACTTC.

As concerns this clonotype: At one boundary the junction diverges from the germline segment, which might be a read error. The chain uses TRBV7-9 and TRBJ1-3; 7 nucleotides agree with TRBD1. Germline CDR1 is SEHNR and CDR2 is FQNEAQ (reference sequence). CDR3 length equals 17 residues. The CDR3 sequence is CANSLALGTDFGNTIYF. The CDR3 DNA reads TGTGCCAACAGCTTGGCCCTTGGGACAGACTTTGGAAACACCATATATTTT.

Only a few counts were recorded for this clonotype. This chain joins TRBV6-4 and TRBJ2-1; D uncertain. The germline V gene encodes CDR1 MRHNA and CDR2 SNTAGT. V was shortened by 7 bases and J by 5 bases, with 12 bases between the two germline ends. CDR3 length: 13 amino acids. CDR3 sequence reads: CASTDPLHNEQFF. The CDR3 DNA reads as TGTGCCAGCACGGACCCCCTACACAATGAGCAGTTCTTC.

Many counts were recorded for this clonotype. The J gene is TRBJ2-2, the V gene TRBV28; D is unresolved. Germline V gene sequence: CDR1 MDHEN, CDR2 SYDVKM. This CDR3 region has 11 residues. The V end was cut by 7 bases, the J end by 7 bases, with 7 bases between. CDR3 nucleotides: TGTGCCAGCACAGTGGGCGGGGAGCTGTTTTTT. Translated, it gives CASTVGGELFF.

CDR3 nucleotides: TGTGCCAGCAGCACTGGGGGGGGCAAGAAAAACATTCAGTACTTC. Translating it yields CASSTGGGKKNIQYF. This rearrangement joins TRBV7-9 to TRBJ2-4, with a weak D call TRBD2 (7 bases). Deletions cut 5 bases from V and 4 bases from J, with 15 bases between. This CDR3 comprises 15 residues. Germline assignment: CDR1 SEHNR and CDR2 FQNEAQ (reference sequence).

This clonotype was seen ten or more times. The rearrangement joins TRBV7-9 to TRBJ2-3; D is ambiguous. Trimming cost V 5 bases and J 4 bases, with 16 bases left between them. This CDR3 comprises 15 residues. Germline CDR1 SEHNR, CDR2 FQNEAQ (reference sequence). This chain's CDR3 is CASSPRSREADTQYF. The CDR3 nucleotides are TGTGCCAGCAGCCCCCGGTCAAGAGAGGCAGATACGCAGTATTTT.

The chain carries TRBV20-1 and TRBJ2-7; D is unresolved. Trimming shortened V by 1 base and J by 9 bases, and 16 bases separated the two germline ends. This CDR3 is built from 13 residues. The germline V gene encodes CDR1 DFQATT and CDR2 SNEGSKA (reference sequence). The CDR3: CSARGYNSGGQYF. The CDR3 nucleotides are TGCAGTGCTAGAGGGTATAATTCGGGCGGGCAGTACTTC.

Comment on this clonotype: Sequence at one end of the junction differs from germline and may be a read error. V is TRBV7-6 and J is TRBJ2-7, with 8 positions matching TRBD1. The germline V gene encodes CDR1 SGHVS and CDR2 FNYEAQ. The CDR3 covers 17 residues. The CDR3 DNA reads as TGTGTCAGCAGCTTCAGCCCCGGGACAGGCATCGGGTACGAGCAGTACTTC. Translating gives CVSSFSPGTGIGYEQYF.

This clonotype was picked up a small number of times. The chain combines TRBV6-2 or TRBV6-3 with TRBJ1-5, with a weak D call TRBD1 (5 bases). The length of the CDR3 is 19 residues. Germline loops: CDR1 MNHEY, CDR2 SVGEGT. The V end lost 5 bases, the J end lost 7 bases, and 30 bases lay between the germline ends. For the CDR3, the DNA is TGTGCCAGCAGTGGCTTTAGAGGACCCCATTGGGGCAGATGGCAGCCCCAGCATTTT. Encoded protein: CASSGFRGPHWGRWQPQHF.

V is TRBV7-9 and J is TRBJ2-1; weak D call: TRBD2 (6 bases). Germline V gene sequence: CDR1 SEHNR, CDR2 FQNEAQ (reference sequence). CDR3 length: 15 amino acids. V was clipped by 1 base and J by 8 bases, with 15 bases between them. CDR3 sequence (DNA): TGTGCCAGCAGCTTAGGGGGGGATTCTCTTGATGAGCAGTTCTTC. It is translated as CASSLGGDSLDEQFF.

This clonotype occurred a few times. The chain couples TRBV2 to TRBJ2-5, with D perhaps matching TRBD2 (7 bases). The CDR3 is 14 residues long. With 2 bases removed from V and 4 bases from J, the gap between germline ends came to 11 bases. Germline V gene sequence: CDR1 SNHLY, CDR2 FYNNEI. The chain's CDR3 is CASSEKGGGETQYF. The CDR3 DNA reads TGTGCCAGCAGTGAAAAGGGGGGGGGAGAGACCCAGTACTTC.

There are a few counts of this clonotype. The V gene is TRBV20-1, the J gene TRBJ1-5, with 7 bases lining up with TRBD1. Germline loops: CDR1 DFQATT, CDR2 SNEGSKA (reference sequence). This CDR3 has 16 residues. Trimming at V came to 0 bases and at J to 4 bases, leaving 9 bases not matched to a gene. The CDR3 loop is CSARDRGRKGNQPQHF. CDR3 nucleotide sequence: TGCAGTGCTAGAGATAGGGGGCGAAAGGGAAATCAGCCCCAGCATTTT.

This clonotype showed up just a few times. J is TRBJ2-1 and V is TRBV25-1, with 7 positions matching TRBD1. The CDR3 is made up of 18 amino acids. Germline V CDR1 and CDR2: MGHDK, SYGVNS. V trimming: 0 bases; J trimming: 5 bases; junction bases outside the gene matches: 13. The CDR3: CASSEYLLDRESDNEQFF. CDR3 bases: TGTGCCAGCAGTGAATATCTCCTAGACAGGGAGAGCGACAATGAGCAGTTCTTC.

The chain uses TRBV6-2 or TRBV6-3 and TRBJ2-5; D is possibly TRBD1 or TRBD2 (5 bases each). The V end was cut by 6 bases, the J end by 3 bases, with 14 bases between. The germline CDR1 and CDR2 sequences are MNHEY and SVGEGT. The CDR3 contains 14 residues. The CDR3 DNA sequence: TGTGCCAGCAGCCCCGGGGCAGCAAAAGAGACCCAGTACTTC. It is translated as CASSPGAAKETQYF.